The clone carrying this T cell receptor (beta chain) is a singleton in its sample. What it binds is not known. This sample was taken from a study of shared clonotypes between healthy human individuals. Study in general: The cohort comprised a couple of women and a few men. Their ages spanned 18 to 49 years. Notes on the study in general: An expected dependence of interdonor clonotype sharing on sequencing depth was noted.

In the original workflow: Filtering was not the same, since immunoSEQ gave junction-only sequences without quality scores. The table came from immunoSEQ multiplex PCR; TCRdb's copy has only in-frame clones and leaves some out. Clone size and V and J calls were adopted from that table, with D and trimming inferred from the DNA. The sample lists around 500,000 clones; about three quarters were seen once. V was trimmed by 8 bases and J by 5 bases, leaving 15 bases between them. From germline, CDR1 is SNHLY and CDR2 FYNNEI. The CDR3 spans 13 residues. The TCR sequence derives from a woman in her 40s in good health. Some clones in this sample may be carry-over from other donors' samples. Sequenced sample: PBMCs. The V gene is TRBV2, the J gene TRBJ1-1; D perhaps matches TRBD1 (6 bases). The CDR3 region has the DNA TGTGCCAGCGTGGGGGGCACGTGGACTGAAGCTTTCTTT. Translating it yields CASVGGTWTEAFF.